The T cell receptor (beta chain) described here comes from a study of blood T cell repertoires in COVID-19. Study background: Samples came from the United States, Italy and Spain, spanning acute and convalescent COVID-19.

This table comes from immunoSEQ multiplex PCR, and its TCRdb copy is limited to in-frame clones, with some not included. This sample carries 250,000 to 350,000 clones, about 85% of them seen once, and the ten largest clones take about 6%. The CDR3 sequence is 13 residues long. The V end was cut by 7 bases, the J end by 3 bases, with 7 bases between. Germline CDR1 MNHEY, CDR2 SMNVEV (reference sequence). The study recruited people aged roughly 18 to 89 years across about 25 US areas. Participants' reported clinical history set cohort assignment. This chain links TRBV27 with TRBJ2-6; D is uncertain. Material: PBMCs or T cells enriched from blood (not recorded which). This TCR was sampled from a woman aged 25 to 39 who had recovered from COVID-19. The CDR3 DNA reads TGTGCCAGCACCCGGGTTGGGGCCAACGTCCTGACTTTC. Translating gives CASTRVGANVLTF.